The 26 T cell receptor beta chains presented below share a single source sample, sequenced in a study of T cell responses to AZD1222 COVID-19 vaccine. Assay: immunoSEQ multiplex PCR; the TCRdb copy retains only in-frame clones and omits some. The sample carries 160,000 or so clones, about 87% recorded once. Specimen: peripheral blood, collected 28 days after the second dose of the MenACWY control vaccine. These TCRs come from an adult who received the MenACWY meningococcal vaccine as a control.

The V gene is TRBV27, the J gene TRBJ2-3, with D uncertain. The CDR3 extends over 14 amino acids. Germline CDR1 MNHEY, CDR2 SMNVEV (reference sequence). The ends were cut back, 5 bases at V and 2 bases at J, with 11 bases in the middle. CDR3 in amino acids: CASSQDSPTDTQYF. The CDR3 nucleotides read TGTGCCAGCAGTCAAGATTCGCCCACAGATACGCAGTATTTT.

DNA for the CDR3: TGTGCCAGCAGCTCTTACAGGGCGAACACTGAAGCTTTCTTT. Protein: CASSSYRANTEAFF. The chain uses TRBV5-4 and TRBJ1-1, with D possibly TRBD1 on 6 matching bases. Trimming pared 3 bases from V and 1 base from J, leaving 10 bases between. CDR1 is SGHNT and CDR2 is YYREEE in the germline V gene (reference sequence). This CDR3 contains 14 residues.

The chain employs TRBV3-1 (or the pseudogene TRBV3-2) and TRBJ2-7; D ambiguous. V was clipped by 3 bases and J by 9 bases, with 18 bases between them. The germline CDR1 and CDR2 sequences are LGHDT and YNNKEL (reference sequence). This CDR3 contains 14 residues. The CDR3 here is CASSQASPGLGQYF. CDR3 bases: TGTGCCAGCAGCCAGGCGAGCCCGGGTCTCGGGCAGTACTTC.

This chain uses TRBV3-1 (or the pseudogene TRBV3-2) with TRBJ2-1; 9 nucleotides match TRBD2. CDR3 length: 15 residues. The V gene end was trimmed by 1 base and the J gene end by 12 bases; junction bases not matched to a gene: 10. Germline-derived CDR1 and CDR2 are LGHDT and YNNKEL (reference sequence). The CDR3 DNA reads as TGTGCCAGCAGCCAAGGGTTTAGCGGGAGTAATCGGCAGTTCTTC. Translating gives CASSQGFSGSNRQFF.

The chain employs TRBV7-9 and TRBJ2-2; 14 bases fit TRBD2. There are 21 residues in the CDR3. From germline, CDR1 is SEHNR and CDR2 FQNEAQ (reference sequence). Trimming took 5 bases from V and 1 from J; bases not matched to a gene: 15. In DNA, the CDR3 is TGTGCCAGCAGCAGCAGCCGACTAGCGGGAGGGCCTCGGGAGAACACCGGGGAGCTGTTTTTT. It encodes CASSSSRLAGGPRENTGELFF.

This chain uses TRBV27 with TRBJ2-7; 8 bases fit TRBD1. Germline trimming cut 8 bases from V and 6 bases from J; bases unmatched to any gene: 6. The CDR3 is 12 amino acids. CDR1 and CDR2 from the germline V gene are MNHEY and SMNVEV (reference sequence). The chain's CDR3 is CASSDRGSEQYF. DNA for the CDR3: TGTGCCAGCTCCGACAGGGGATCCGAGCAGTACTTC.

The chain is built from TRBV12-5 and TRBJ2-2; 8 bases map to TRBD1. Germline loops: CDR1 LGHNT, CDR2 FRNRAP. The CDR3 is made up of 14 amino acids. V shed 6 bases and J 8 bases; nucleotides not matched to a gene: 8. The CDR3 loop reads CASGPDRAGGELFF. The CDR3 DNA sequence: TGTGCTAGTGGCCCGGACAGGGCCGGAGGGGAGCTGTTTTTT.

The J gene is TRBJ1-2, the V gene TRBV7-9, with D possibly TRBD1 on 5 matching bases. Germline assignment: CDR1 SEHNR and CDR2 FQNEAQ (reference sequence). The CDR3 contains 14 residues. V dropped 0 bases and J dropped 1 base, with 6 bases sitting between them. The DNA of the CDR3 is TGTGCCAGCAGCTTAGCAGGGGTTAACTATGGCTACACCTTC. Translated, it gives CASSLAGVNYGYTF. Full variable domain (remainder filled in from reference TRBV7-9 and TRBJ1-2): DTGVSQNPRHKITKRGQNVTFRCDPISEHNRLYWYRQTLGQGPEFLTYFQNEAQLEKSRLLSDRFSAERPKGSFSTLEIQRTEQGDSAMYLCASSLAGVNYGYTFGSGTRLTVV.

CDR3 nucleotides: TGTGCCAGCGGACAGGGTGAAGGCTACACCTTC. Its protein is CASGQGEGYTF. The chain is built from TRBV12-3 or TRBV12-4 and TRBJ1-2, with 8 nucleotides matching TRBD1. The J segment lost 8 bases and the V segment lost 8 bases, leaving 4 bases of the junction unmatched. This CDR3 region has 11 residues.

The gene calls are TRBV29-1 and TRBJ2-5, with unresolved D. Trimming pared 1 base from V and 3 bases from J, leaving 6 bases between. The CDR3 has 12 amino acids. CDR1 and CDR2 (germline): SQVTM, ANQGSEA. The CDR3 DNA reads TGCAGCGTTGAAGGTGCGGAAGAGACCCAGTACTTC. Encoded protein: CSVEGAEETQYF.

This chain links TRBV10-2 with TRBJ1-6; D gene uncertain. V lost 6 bases to trimming and J lost 7 bases, with 13 bases between them. The length of the CDR3 is 14 residues. Germline CDR1 is WSHSY and CDR2 is SAAADI. CDR3 amino acids: CASRKTIANSPLHF. DNA for the CDR3: TGCGCCAGCAGGAAGACGATAGCCAATTCACCCCTCCACTTT.

The genes are TRBV7-2 and TRBJ1-1; tentative D call: TRBD1 (5 bases). This CDR3 has 12 residues. V lost 2 bases, J lost 10 bases, and 11 bases lay in between. Per germline, CDR1 SGHTA and CDR2 FQGNSA. DNA of the CDR3: TGTGCCAGCAGCTTAATCAATGGGGGAGCTTTCTTT. It specifies CASSLINGGAFF.

This chain links TRBV3-1 (or the pseudogene TRBV3-2) with TRBJ1-1; D perhaps matches TRBD1 (6 bases). Trimming removed 4 bases at V and 7 bases at J, with 31 bases between. The germline CDR1 and CDR2 sequences are LGHDT and YNNKEL (reference sequence). CDR3 size: 19 residues. The CDR3 region is CASSREGSGGLGGRGEAFF. The CDR3 bases are TGTGCCAGCAGCCGAGAGGGTAGTGGGGGGCTTGGCGGTCGGGGTGAAGCTTTCTTT.

The chain combines TRBV4-1 with TRBJ2-2; D might be TRBD2 (6 bases). The CDR3 has 16 amino acids. Trimming cost V 0 bases and J 6 bases, with 14 bases left between them. Germline V lookup: CDR1 MGHRA, CDR2 YSYEKL. CDR3 DNA sequence: TGCGCCAGCAGCCAAGATATCGGGAGTCGGGCCGGGGAGCTGTTTTTT. Translated: CASSQDIGSRAGELFF.

This clone was seen once. This chain links TRBV28 with TRBJ2-5, with 10 bases matching TRBD2. V dropped 3 bases and J dropped 4; count of bases not matched to a gene: 5. This CDR3 is built from 15 residues. From germline, CDR1 is MDHEN and CDR2 SYDVKM. CDR3 DNA: TGTGCCAGCAGTTTCGGGGCTAGCGGGAGAGAGACCCAGTACTTC. Its translation is CASSFGASGRETQYF.

For the CDR3, the DNA is TGTGCCAGCAGCTTGGTGCGGGGTAACTATGGCTACACCTTC. It translates to CASSLVRGNYGYTF. The genes are TRBV5-4 and TRBJ1-2; D unresolved. With 0 bases removed from V and 1 base from J, the gap between germline ends came to 7 bases. Germline CDR1 is SGHNT and CDR2 is YYREEE (reference sequence). The CDR3 extends over 14 amino acids.

The chain has TRBV5-1 and TRBJ2-7; 9 nucleotides match TRBD1. Germline CDR1 is SGHRS and CDR2 is YFSETQ. The V segment lost 4 bases and the J segment 3 bases; nucleotides outside the gene matches: 8. This CDR3 contains 15 residues. CDR3: CASSAGTGTVYEQYF. The CDR3 region has the DNA TGCGCCAGCAGCGCCGGGACAGGGACCGTCTACGAGCAGTACTTC.

The V call is TRBV28, the J call TRBJ2-7, with TRBD1 as a possible D gene (6 bases). Looked up from germline, CDR1 is MDHEN and CDR2 is SYDVKM. This CDR3 has 15 residues. V gave up 3 bases and J gave up 2 bases, with 14 bases separating them. Here the CDR3 DNA reads TGTGCCAGCAGTTTTATAGGGGGACAACCCTACGAGCAGTACTTC. This codes for CASSFIGGQPYEQYF.

The chain joins TRBV5-4 to TRBJ1-2; D may be TRBD1 (5 bases). Trimming took 4 bases from V and 4 from J, leaving 17 bases between them. Germline lookup yields CDR1 SGHNT and CDR2 YYREEE (reference sequence). This CDR3 region has 15 residues. CDR3 loop: CASSGRGSEGYGYTF. The CDR3 coding sequence is TGTGCCAGCAGCGGGAGGGGATCAGAAGGCTATGGCTACACCTTC. The full variable domain, its missing parts supplied by reference TRBV5-4 and TRBJ1-2, is ETGVTQSPTHLIKTRGQQVTLRCSSQSGHNTVSWYQQALGQGPQFIFQYYREEENGRGNFPPRFSGLQFPNYSSELNVNALELDDSALYLCASSGRGSEGYGYTFGSGTRLTVV.

This chain links TRBV28 with TRBJ1-2; the D gene is possibly TRBD1 (5 bases). Per the germline V gene, CDR1 is MDHEN and CDR2 is SYDVKM. V gave up 2 bases and J gave up 8 bases, with 18 bases separating them. This CDR3 has 15 amino acids. The DNA of the CDR3 is TGTGCCAGCAGTTTAGGGCAGGGCCCTACATGGGGCTACACCTTC. Protein: CASSLGQGPTWGYTF.

This chain uses TRBV7-2 with TRBJ2-3; maybe TRBD1 (5 bases). Germline assignment: CDR1 SGHTA and CDR2 FQGNSA. This CDR3 contains 13 residues. V gave up 5 bases and J gave up 2 bases, with 8 bases separating them. The DNA for the CDR3 is TGTGCCAGCAGCCAAGGGGTCACAGATACGCAGTATTTT. This codes for CASSQGVTDTQYF.

This chain uses TRBV9 with TRBJ1-1; the D is unclear. V lost 1 base, J lost 7 bases, and 14 bases lay in between. This CDR3 region has 14 residues. Germline CDR1 SGDLS, CDR2 YYNGEE. The CDR3 region has the DNA TGTGCCAGCAGCGTAAATGCGGGGTTCAGTGAAGCTTTCTTT. It specifies CASSVNAGFSEAFF.

The chain joins TRBV19 to TRBJ1-1; maybe TRBD1 (6 bases). V lost 3 bases and J lost 3, with 11 bases in between. Per the germline V gene, CDR1 is LNHDA and CDR2 is SQIVND (reference sequence). The CDR3 totals 14 residues. The DNA of the CDR3 is TGTGCCAGTAGTATTCTAAACAGGGACACTGAAGCTTTCTTT. This translates into CASSILNRDTEAFF.

The J gene is TRBJ1-5, the V gene TRBV28; D is unclear. V lost 6 bases and J 4 bases, leaving 13 bases between the germline ends. The CDR3 sequence is 14 residues long. Per germline, CDR1 MDHEN and CDR2 SYDVKM. CDR3 sequence reads: CASSLGRPNQPQHF. The CDR3 region has the DNA TGTGCCAGCAGCCTCGGACGGCCTAATCAGCCCCAGCATTTT.

The V gene is TRBV5-6, the J gene TRBJ2-7, with TRBD2 matching 9 bases. This CDR3 contains 16 residues. J was trimmed by 0 bases and V by 0 bases; bases with no gene match: 4. The germline CDR1 and CDR2 sequences are SGHDT and YYEEEE. CDR3 coding DNA: TGTGCCAGCAGCTTGGGGCTAGCGGGACTCTCCTACGAGCAGTACTTC. Encoded protein: CASSLGLAGLSYEQYF.

This clone showed up just once. The rearrangement joins TRBV28 to TRBJ1-1, with 7 bases matching TRBD1. There are 15 residues in the CDR3. Looked up from germline, CDR1 is MDHEN and CDR2 is SYDVKM. V shed 5 bases and J 2 bases; nucleotides not matched to a gene: 8. The CDR3 loop is CASSLPGQTNTEAFF. CDR3 in DNA: TGTGCCAGCAGTCTGCCGGGACAGACTAACACTGAAGCTTTCTTT.